This T cell receptor beta chain was documented in a study of blood T cell repertoires in COVID-19. Whole-study context: PBMCs, B-cell-depleted T cells, or T cells were the source of the cDNA or gDNA that made up the material.

Study processing details: By means of reference gene primer amplification, nucleated cell counts were estimated. Here immunoSEQ multiplex PCR was the method, and the copy in TCRdb shows in-frame clones only, minus some. That table furnishes V, J and clone size, whereas the DNA furnished D and trimming. The profile shows approximately 140,000 clones, around 81% of them singletons. This CDR3 contains 13 residues. Per the germline V gene, CDR1 is LGHDT and CDR2 is YNNKEL (reference sequence). V was shortened by 4 bases and J by 3 bases, with 8 bases between the two germline ends. The specimen was peripheral blood. V gene TRBV3-1 (or the pseudogene TRBV3-2) combines with J gene TRBJ2-3; no reliable D call. The origin of this receptor is a man in his forties or fifties with active or convalescent COVID-19. The CDR3 sequence is CASSPSGTDTQYF. In DNA, the CDR3 is TGTGCCAGCAGCCCGTCCGGGACAGATACGCAGTATTTT.